The present entry profiles one TCR beta chain with its context. The antigen is undetermined. This entry comes from a study of cytomegalovirus exposure and HLA in healthy donors. At the level of the study: Within an early data release were about 85 million unique TCRs drawn from HLA-typed donors.

Findings and limits, study-wide: Reports credit the classifier with highly specific, highly sensitive diagnosis of cytomegalovirus status. Presence/absence analyses took donor sequencing depth as roughly uniform.

Germline lookup yields CDR1 MDHEN and CDR2 SYDVKM. The ends lost 2 bases at V and 9 bases at J; junction bases unmatched: 10. There are 15 residues in the CDR3. The primer mix had 60 Vbeta and 13 Jbeta primers. Here immunoSEQ multiplex PCR was the method, and the copy in TCRdb shows in-frame clones only, minus some. Counted here are 210,000 or so clones, around 80% occurring once; the ten biggest clones make up 0.63%. Material: PBMCs. The sequence came from a man younger than 30 in good health and CMV-seronegative. The rearrangement joins TRBV28 to TRBJ2-3; 8 bases fit TRBD1. The chain's CDR3 is CASSLGTGDLKTQYF. CDR3 nucleotide sequence: TGTGCCAGCAGTTTAGGGACAGGCGATTTGAAGACGCAGTATTTT. The full variable domain, its missing parts supplied by reference TRBV28 and TRBJ2-3, is DVKVTQSSRYLVKRTGEKVFLECVQDMDHENMFWYRQDPGLGLRLIYFSYDVKMKEKGDIPEGYSVSREKKERFSLILESASTNQTSMYLCASSLGTGDLKTQYFGPGTRLTVL.